This T cell receptor beta chain was recovered during a study of OX40 agonist ivuxolimab in advanced cancers. Study context: Patients received the agonistic anti-OX40 (CD134) antibody ivuxolimab.

In germline, CDR1 is SGHAT, CDR2 FQDESV (reference sequence). V was pared by 5 bases and J by 1 base, with 8 bases of the junction left unmatched. This CDR3 is 16 amino acids long. Sequencing used immunoSEQ multiplex PCR; TCRdb keeps in-frame clones, though not all of them. The sample has some 85,000 clones, roughly 84% seen once. The chain has TRBV11-1 and TRBJ2-1, with TRBD1 matching 7 bases. The clonotype was recovered from an adult with an advanced solid tumor such as melanoma, head and neck, liver or kidney cancer. Here the sequenced sample was CD4+ or CD8+ T cells sorted from blood, taken in a trial of the OX40 agonist ivuxolimab. CDR3 residues: CASSVYRGVSYNEQFF. The CDR3 nucleotides are TGTGCCAGCAGCGTTTACAGGGGAGTGTCCTACAATGAGCAGTTCTTC.